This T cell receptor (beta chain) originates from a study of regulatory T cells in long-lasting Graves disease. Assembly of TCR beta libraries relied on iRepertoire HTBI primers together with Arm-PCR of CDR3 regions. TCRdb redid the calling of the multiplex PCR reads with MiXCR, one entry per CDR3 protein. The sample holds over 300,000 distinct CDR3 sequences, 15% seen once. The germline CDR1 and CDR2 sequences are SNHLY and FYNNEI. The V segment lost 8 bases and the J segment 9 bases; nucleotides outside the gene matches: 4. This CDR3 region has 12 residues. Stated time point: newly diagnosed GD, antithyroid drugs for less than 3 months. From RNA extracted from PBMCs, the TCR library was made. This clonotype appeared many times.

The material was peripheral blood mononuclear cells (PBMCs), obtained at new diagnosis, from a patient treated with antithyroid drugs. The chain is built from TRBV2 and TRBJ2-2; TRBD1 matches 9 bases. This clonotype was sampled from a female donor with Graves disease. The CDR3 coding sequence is TGTGCCAGCTTTACAGGGGGCAGGGAGCTGTTTTTT. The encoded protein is CASFTGGRELFF.